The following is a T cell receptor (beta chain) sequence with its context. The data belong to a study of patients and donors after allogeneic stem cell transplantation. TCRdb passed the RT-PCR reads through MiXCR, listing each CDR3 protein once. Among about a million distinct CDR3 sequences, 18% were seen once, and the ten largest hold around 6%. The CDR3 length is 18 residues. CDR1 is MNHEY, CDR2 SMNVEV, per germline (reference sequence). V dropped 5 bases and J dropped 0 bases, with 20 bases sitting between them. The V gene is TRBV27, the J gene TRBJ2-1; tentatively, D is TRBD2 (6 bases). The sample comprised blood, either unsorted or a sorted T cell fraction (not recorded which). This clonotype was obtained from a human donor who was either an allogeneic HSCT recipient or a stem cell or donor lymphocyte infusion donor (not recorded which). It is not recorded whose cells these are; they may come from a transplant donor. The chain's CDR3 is CASSPPRAGSYSYNEQFF. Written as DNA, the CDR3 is TGTGCCAGCAGTCCTCCCCGGGCGGGGTCTTACTCCTACAATGAGCAGTTCTTC.